What follows are 28 T cell receptor beta chains derived from one specimen sequenced in a study of shared clonotypes between healthy human individuals (dated by TCRdb to 2020 to 2021). To prepare the library, the immunoSEQ multiplex PCR assay was applied. The immuneACCESS repertoire file appears here via TCRdb, limited to in-frame rearrangements. These files lack a portion of the clones; in checked studies, under half of the deficit traces to unresolved V genes, and the cause of the others is not known. This sample has about 2 million clones in its table, and 90% to 95% of those were observed once. 0.1% to 0.15% of the sample lies in the top ten. Sequencing was done on a sample of naive CD4+ T cells sorted from blood. What the cell subset or site label conveys for this sample: CD45RA+ positively selected. These receptors were collected from a man in his late teens or twenties in good health.

The chain couples TRBV30 to TRBJ1-4, with D uncertain. The germline V and J ends were trimmed by 0 bases and 8 bases, with 10 bases remaining between them. This CDR3 contains 13 residues. The germline V gene has CDR1 GTSNPN and CDR2 SVGIG (reference sequence). This chain's CDR3 is CAWSVPQLEKLFF. The CDR3 DNA follows: TGTGCCTGGAGTGTACCCCAGCTAGAAAAACTGTTTTTT.

This chain links TRBV2 with TRBJ1-3; D is ambiguous. Germline-derived CDR1 and CDR2 are SNHLY and FYNNEI. The V and J ends lost 2 bases and 3 bases respectively, with 11 bases between them. CDR3 length equals 15 residues. Here the CDR3 reads CASSEISGSGNTIYF. CDR3 nucleotide sequence: TGTGCCAGCAGTGAAATTTCCGGAAGTGGAAACACCATATATTTT.

The gene calls are TRBV5-1 and TRBJ1-2, with a weak D call TRBD1 (6 bases). This CDR3 has 13 amino acids. Germline loops: CDR1 SGHRS, CDR2 YFSETQ. Between the trimmed V and J ends, which lost 3 bases and 6 bases, there was a span of 12 bases. The CDR3 DNA sequence: TGCGCCAGCAGCTCCGGACAGTCGGATGGCTACACCTTC. Its protein product is CASSSGQSDGYTF.

V usage is TRBV4-3 and J usage is TRBJ2-7; D gene uncertain. The CDR3 sequence is 15 residues long. V was shortened by 0 bases and J by 0 bases, with 9 bases between the two germline ends. Germline V gene lookup returns CDR1 LGHNA and CDR2 YSLEER. As DNA, the CDR3 is TGCGCCAGCAGCCAAGATCGGGTCAGCTCCTACGAGCAGTACTTC. The encoded protein is CASSQDRVSSYEQYF.

This chain uses TRBV6-1 with TRBJ1-3; maybe TRBD1 (6 bases). In germline, CDR1 is MNHNS, CDR2 SASEGT. V lost 5 bases and J lost 2, with 10 bases in between. The CDR3 consists of 14 residues. The CDR3 nucleotides read TGTGCCAGCAGTCAGGGGACGACTGGAAACACCATATATTTT. Translation gives CASSQGTTGNTIYF.

The chain is built from TRBV4-3 and TRBJ1-1; D possibly corresponds to TRBD1 (6 bases). Per germline, CDR1 LGHNA and CDR2 YSLEER. The length of the CDR3 is 16 residues. Deletions cut 1 base from V and 1 base from J, with 13 bases between. The CDR3 region is CASSQGGQGRNTEAFF. The CDR3 DNA reads as TGCGCCAGCAGCCAAGGGGGGCAGGGGAGGAACACTGAAGCTTTCTTT.

The rearrangement links TRBV7-3 to TRBJ2-1, with 7 bases aligning to TRBD2. CDR1 is SGHTA and CDR2 is FQGTGA in the germline V gene. The CDR3 extends over 15 amino acids. V lost 5 bases and J lost 2; bases outside the gene matches: 6. The DNA for the CDR3 is TGTGCCAGCAGCCCGAGCGGGGACGCCTACAATGAGCAGTTCTTC. Encoded protein: CASSPSGDAYNEQFF.

The rearrangement joins TRBV2 to TRBJ2-5; weak D call: TRBD2 (5 bases). The V gene lost 2 bases and the J gene lost 0 bases, with 13 bases spanning the gap. The CDR3 sequence is 16 residues long. Germline V gene data show CDR1 as SNHLY and CDR2 as FYNNEI. The CDR3 sequence is CASSEWGAEYQETQYF. In DNA form, the CDR3 reads TGTGCCAGCAGTGAATGGGGAGCGGAGTACCAAGAGACCCAGTACTTC.

This clone appeared a single time. The chain carries TRBV21-1 and TRBJ1-6. TRBV21-1 is a pseudogene locus. There are 16 residues in the CDR3. CDR3 region: CASSKEGSSYNSPLHF. The CDR3, as DNA: TGTGCCAGCAGCAAAGAGGGCAGCTCCTATAATTCACCCCTCCACTTT.

This chain links TRBV6-1 with TRBJ2-7, with 10 bases identical to TRBD1. Germline V CDR1 and CDR2: MNHNS, SASEGT. V dropped 8 bases and J dropped 6; count of bases not matched to a gene: 4. CDR3 size: 12 residues. CDR3 sequence reads: CASDRGQGEQYF. Written as DNA, the CDR3 is TGTGCCAGCGACAGGGGGCAAGGCGAGCAGTACTTC.

The chain combines TRBV5-6 with TRBJ2-3; no clear D. The CDR3 covers 12 residues. From germline, CDR1 is SGHDT and CDR2 YYEEEE. Trimming cost V 1 base and J 13 bases, with 13 bases left between them. CDR3 region: CASSLSSSREYF. CDR3 DNA: TGTGCCAGCAGCTTGTCGAGCTCCCGAGAGTATTTT.

J is TRBJ2-5 and V is TRBV5-1; 9 bases fit TRBD2. CDR1 and CDR2 (germline): SGHRS, YFSETQ. The CDR3 has 17 amino acids. J was trimmed by 1 base and V by 4 bases; bases with no gene match: 11. The CDR3 here is CASSPGIAGVGQETQYF. The CDR3 DNA sequence: TGCGCCAGCAGCCCCGGAATAGCGGGAGTCGGCCAAGAGACCCAGTACTTC.

This chain joins TRBV5-1 and TRBJ2-6; a weak D match, TRBD1 (6 bases). In germline, CDR1 is SGHRS, CDR2 YFSETQ. The CDR3 has 18 residues. Trimming took off 1 base at V and 0 bases at J, with 14 bases between the two ends. The CDR3 here is CASSLMGTRNSGANVLTF. CDR3 coding DNA: TGCGCCAGCAGCTTGATGGGGACACGGAACTCTGGGGCCAACGTCCTGACTTTC.

J is TRBJ2-5 and V is TRBV5-1; D ambiguous. Germline CDR1 SGHRS, CDR2 YFSETQ. Trimming shortened V by 3 bases and J by 1 base, and 13 bases separated the two germline ends. CDR3 size: 15 residues. The CDR3 DNA sequence: TGCGCCAGCAGCTGGAACTCTGGCGGCCAAGAGACCCAGTACTTC. Encoded protein: CASSWNSGGQETQYF.

The chain uses TRBV2 and TRBJ2-5, with D possibly TRBD1 on 6 matching bases. Trimming took 8 bases from V and 4 from J, leaving 17 bases between them. Germline CDR1 and CDR2: SNHLY and FYNNEI. This CDR3 region has 14 residues. The CDR3 region has the DNA TGTGCCAGCGGGGAACAGGGTTTAGGAGAGACCCAGTACTTC. Translating it yields CASGEQGLGETQYF.

In regard to this clone: This sample includes further DNA sequences coding for the same CDR3. The chain uses TRBV30 and TRBJ2-5, with 7 bases identical to TRBD2. V lost 0 bases, J lost 4 bases, and 2 bases stayed unmatched. The CDR3 runs to 13 residues. Per the germline V gene, CDR1 is GTSNPN and CDR2 is SVGIG (reference sequence). CDR3 region: CAWSVPGGETQYF. DNA for the CDR3: TGTGCCTGGAGTGTACCGGGGGGAGAGACCCAGTACTTC.

The chain has TRBV19 and TRBJ2-7; TRBD1 matches 7 bases. There are 16 residues in the CDR3. Germline CDR1 is LNHDA and CDR2 is SQIVND (reference sequence). The trim removed 5 bases at V and 3 bases at J, leaving 13 bases unmatched. This CDR3 is CASSPPPKGGSYEQYF. CDR3 in DNA: TGTGCCAGTAGTCCCCCCCCGAAAGGGGGCAGCTACGAGCAGTACTTC.

The chain recombines TRBV7-2 with TRBJ1-6; tentative D call: TRBD1 (6 bases). This CDR3 contains 15 residues. V lost 1 base and J 7 bases, leaving 11 bases between the germline ends. Per the germline V gene, CDR1 is SGHTA and CDR2 is FQGNSA. CDR3 region: CASSLDGRGNSPLHF. CDR3 nucleotides: TGTGCCAGCAGCTTAGATGGCAGGGGAAATTCACCCCTCCACTTT.

The chain combines TRBV10-3 with TRBJ2-3; the D is unclear. CDR1 and CDR2 from the germline V gene are ENHRY and SYGVKD. Trimming pared 3 bases from V and 5 bases from J, leaving 9 bases between. The CDR3 sequence is 13 residues long. The CDR3 sequence: CAISESQLDTQYF. As DNA, the CDR3 is TGTGCCATCAGTGAATCCCAGTTAGATACGCAGTATTTT.

This clone was seen once. This chain connects TRBV30 to TRBJ2-7, with TRBD2 matching over 14 bases. The CDR3 loop spans 15 amino acids. The V gene's germline CDR1 is GTSNPN and CDR2 SVGIG (reference sequence). The junction had 6 bases not matched to a gene; V was cut back by 2 bases and J by 6 bases. Here the CDR3 DNA reads TGTGCCTGGAGTCCCAGACTAGCGGGAGGGAGCGAGCAGTACTTC. It translates to CAWSPRLAGGSEQYF.

The gene calls are TRBV2 and TRBJ2-7, with D unclear. CDR3 size: 14 residues. Germline V gene data show CDR1 as SNHLY and CDR2 as FYNNEI. Trimming shortened V by 4 bases and J by 0 bases, and 10 bases separated the two germline ends. The CDR3 region has the DNA TGTGCCAGCAGTGTGACACCCAACTCCTACGAGCAGTACTTC. Its translation: CASSVTPNSYEQYF.

This clone showed up many times. The rearrangement uses TRBV30 and TRBJ1-6; D not resolved. Trimming cost V 5 bases and J 9 bases, with 17 bases left between them. This CDR3 has 14 amino acids. Germline CDR1 and CDR2: GTSNPN and SVGIG (reference sequence). The DNA of the CDR3 is TGTGCCTGGGGCCGACGGGTTGTGGGTTCACCCCTCCACTTT. Its protein is CAWGRRVVGSPLHF. The variable domain in full, with the rest retrieved from reference TRBV30 and TRBJ1-6, is SQTIHQWPATLVQPVGSPLSLECTVEGTSNPNLYWYRQAAGRGLQLLFYSVGIGQISSEVPQNLSASRPQDRQFILSSKKLLLSDSGFYLCAWGRRVVGSPLHFGNGTRLTVT.

This clone was recorded once. This sequence joins TRBV5-4 and TRBJ1-4, with 10 bases lining up with TRBD1. The CDR3 runs 13 residues. Trimming removed 3 bases from V and 8 bases from J; junction bases left unmatched: 1. The germline V gene has CDR1 SGHNT and CDR2 YYREEE (reference sequence). The chain's CDR3 is CASSWDRGEKLFF. The CDR3 nucleotides read TGTGCCAGCAGCTGGGACAGGGGCGAAAAACTGTTTTTT.

The chain employs TRBV10-3 and TRBJ1-2; weak D call: TRBD1 (5 bases). The CDR3 extends over 14 amino acids. Deletions cut 10 bases from V and 1 base from J, with 16 bases between. Germline CDR1 is ENHRY and CDR2 is SYGVKD. In DNA, the CDR3 is TGTGCCACCACGGACGGGGGTTATAACTATGGCTACACCTTC. Translating gives CATTDGGYNYGYTF.

The chain has TRBV7-8 and TRBJ1-6; no clear D. The V gene's germline CDR1 is SGHVS and CDR2 FQNEAQ. The germline V and J ends were trimmed by 4 bases and 6 bases, with 13 bases remaining between them. The CDR3 runs to 15 residues. The CDR3 loop is CASSSTARGNSPLHF. CDR3 in DNA: TGTGCCAGCAGCTCTACCGCGCGTGGTAATTCACCCCTCCACTTT.

The chain combines TRBV6-5 with TRBJ1-1; D not resolved. The CDR3 contains 13 residues. The germline CDR1 and CDR2 sequences are MNHEY and SVGAGI. Deletions cut 2 bases from V and 7 bases from J, with 11 bases between. Here the CDR3 DNA reads TGTGCCAGCAGTTACCTATCATCGGGTGAAGCTTTCTTT. Protein sequence: CASSYLSSGEAFF.

The chain is built from TRBV5-8 and TRBJ1-5; D is unclear. The germline V gene encodes CDR1 SGHTS and CDR2 YDEGEE. V gave up 0 bases and J gave up 0 bases, with 10 bases separating them. The CDR3 contains 16 residues. The CDR3 sequence is CASSLASGSSNQPQHF. CDR3 bases: TGTGCCAGCAGCTTGGCTAGCGGCAGTAGCAATCAGCCCCAGCATTTT.

The DNA for the CDR3 is TGTGCCAGCACCTCCGGCACCGGGGGGGCAACAGATACGCAGTATTTT. Its protein product is CASTSGTGGATDTQYF. The chain carries TRBV7-2 and TRBJ2-3; 8 positions agree with TRBD2. The CDR3 contains 16 residues. From germline, CDR1 is SGHTA and CDR2 FQGNSA. V gave up 7 bases and J gave up 3 bases; unmatched junction bases: 12.